Listed below are T cell receptor beta chains from one sample, sequenced in a study of T-cell memory formation after mild COVID-19. TCRdb recomputed calls from the 5' RACE reads with MiXCR, one row per CDR3 protein. The sample has over 45,000 distinct CDR3 sequences; 9.3% are singletons. Sequencing was done on a sample of PBMCs or a T cell subset sorted from them (not recorded which). The receptors derive from an adult woman who had mild COVID-19 (a few samples of this study predate the infection). Cell type and time point are not known. CDR3s include the opening cysteine and the closing phenylalanine or tryptophan. Fields, in order: D gene, clone size, J gene, V gene, CDR3 protein, CDR3 DNA. D genes are given only for firm matches. Size values are once, few and many counts, or a class for expanded clones, and some rows have none.

-	many	TRBJ2-7	TRBV27	CASTPLASQGTYEQYF	TGTGCCAGCACCCCCCTAGCCTCCCAGGGCACCTACGAGCAGTACTTC
TRBD2	few	TRBJ2-5	TRBV7-2	CASSLGNLAGVADTQYF	TGTGCCAGCAGCTTAGGCAATCTAGCGGGGGTGGCAGATACCCAGTACTTC
-	few	TRBJ1-4	TRBV14	CASSQSPAQTNEKLFF	TGTGCCAGCAGCCAAAGCCCCGCGCAAACTAATGAAAAACTGTTTTTT
TRBD1	few	TRBJ1-1	TRBV14	CASRPGTGSTEAFF	TGTGCCAGCAGGCCCGGGACAGGGAGCACTGAAGCTTTCTTT
-	few	TRBJ1-1	TRBV20-1	CSARPPPGDTEAFF	TGCAGTGCTAGACCCCCCCCAGGGGACACTGAAGCTTTCTTT
-	-	TRBJ1-1	TRBV21-1	CASSKRMGPSIDTEAFF	TGTGCCAGCAGCAAAAGAATGGGGCCTTCGATCGACACTGAAGCTTTCTTT
TRBD2	many	TRBJ2-1	TRBV6-4	CASSDSRRGGNEQFF	TGTGCCAGCAGTGACTCTAGGAGGGGAGGGAATGAGCAGTTCTTC
-	many	TRBJ2-7	TRBV18	CASSPLKIHEQYF	TGTGCCAGCTCACCACTCAAAATCCACGAGCAGTACTTC
TRBD2	many	TRBJ2-5	TRBV7-6	CASSLGASGGVSPRETQYF	TGTGCCAGCAGCTTAGGGGCTAGCGGGGGGGTATCCCCCAGAGAGACCCAGTACTTC
-	-	TRBJ2-1	TRBV4-1	CASSQDYAGRYNEQFF	TGCGCCAGCAGCCAAGATTACGCGGGTCGCTACAATGAGCAGTTCTTC
-	-	TRBJ2-7	TRBV6-1	CASGRLSYEQYF	TGTGCCAGCGGACGACTGTCCTACGAGCAGTACTTC
-	many	TRBJ1-3	TRBV29-1	CSVFDRNNGNTIYF	TGCAGCGTTTTCGACAGGAATAATGGAAACACCATATATTTT
-	-	TRBJ2-5	TRBV24-1	CATSDPREVGETQYF	TGTGCCACCAGTGATCCTAGGGAGGTAGGGGAGACCCAGTACTTC
-	-	TRBJ2-1	TRBV29-1	CSVRSRYNEQFF	TGCAGCGTTCGTAGCAGGTACAATGAGCAGTTCTTC
-	-	TRBJ1-2	TRBV12-3/TRBV12-4	CASSSLLDVSNYGYTF	TGTGCCAGCAGTTCCTTGTTGGACGTTTCTAACTATGGCTACACCTTC
-	-	TRBJ2-6	TRBV5-4	CASSLGGRWANVLTF	TGTGCCAGCAGCTTGGGAGGGCGCTGGGCCAACGTCCTGACTTTC
-	few	TRBJ2-2	TRBV2	CASSAGVSAGGELFF	TGTGCCAGCAGCGCTGGTGTCTCAGCGGGCGGGGAGCTGTTTTTT
-	many	TRBJ2-7	TRBV4-3	CASSQEYSGTYEQYF	TGCGCCAGCAGCCAAGAGTACTCAGGGACCTACGAGCAGTACTTC
-	-	TRBJ2-7	TRBV20-1	CSARRGGAPREQYF	TGCAGTGCACGAAGAGGTGGGGCCCCACGGGAGCAGTACTTC
TRBD2	many	TRBJ2-1	TRBV20-1	CSARGLAGGPGNEQFF	TGCAGTGCTAGAGGACTAGCGGGAGGGCCAGGGAATGAGCAGTTCTTC
TRBD2	few	TRBJ2-1	TRBV3-1	CASSRYPLTSGTFGSYNEQFF	TGTGCCAGCAGCCGATATCCCTTGACTAGCGGGACTTTCGGCTCCTACAATGAGCAGTTCTTC
-	few	TRBJ2-2	TRBV5-1	CASSVGGNSNTGELFF	TGCGCCAGCAGCGTAGGGGGGAACTCGAACACCGGGGAGCTGTTTTTT
-	many	TRBJ2-6	TRBV7-8	CASSLATGGGQAGGANVLTF	TGTGCCAGCAGCTTAGCGACGGGTGGCGGCCAGGCAGGTGGGGCCAACGTCCTGACTTTC
-	many	TRBJ1-5	TRBV7-2	CASSLRGGAGNQPQHF	TGTGCCAGCAGCTTAAGGGGGGGGGCTGGCAATCAGCCCCAGCATTTT
TRBD2	many	TRBJ2-4	TRBV20-1	CSARRASGAKNIQYF	TGCAGTGCTAGACGGGCTAGCGGGGCCAAAAACATTCAGTACTTC
-	few	TRBJ1-4	TRBV20-1	CSARDLQFVEKLFF	TGCAGTGCTAGAGATCTACAGTTTGTTGAAAAACTGTTTTTT
TRBD1	-	TRBJ2-1	TRBV7-3	CASSRQGGKVDEQFF	TGTGCCAGCAGCCGACAGGGGGGAAAGGTAGATGAGCAGTTCTTC
-	-	TRBJ2-1	TRBV3-1	CASSRTMNEQFF	TGTGCCAGCAGCCGGACAATGAATGAGCAGTTCTTC
-	-	TRBJ1-1	TRBV4-2	CASSPKRGPSEGTFF	TGTGCCAGCAGCCCGAAAAGGGGCCCCTCAGAGGGAACTTTCTTT
TRBD1	-	TRBJ2-2	TRBV6-2/TRBV6-3	CANGQGDTGELFF	TGTGCCAACGGACAGGGCGACACCGGGGAGCTGTTTTTT
TRBD2	few	TRBJ2-5	TRBV2	CASSEGLAGEETQYF	TGTGCCAGCAGTGAAGGACTAGCGGGGGAAGAGACCCAGTACTTC
TRBD1	few	TRBJ2-5	TRBV7-9	CASSHGDRGPGETQYF	TGTGCCAGCAGCCACGGGGACAGGGGGCCGGGTGAGACCCAGTACTTC
-	few	TRBJ2-5	TRBV7-7	CASSLGVGSGETQYF	TGTGCCAGCAGCTTAGGGGTAGGGTCCGGGGAGACCCAGTACTTC
-	many	TRBJ2-1	TRBV4-3	CASSPLGVAVYNEQFF	TGCGCCAGCAGCCCCCTAGGGGTGGCCGTCTACAATGAGCAGTTCTTC
-	-	TRBJ1-1	TRBV10-3	CAISVGGQIAEAFF	TGTGCCATCAGTGTTGGGGGGCAAATCGCTGAAGCTTTCTTT
-	many	TRBJ1-2	TRBV11-2	CASSLDGGLGSYGYTF	TGTGCCAGCAGCTTAGACGGAGGGCTCGGGTCCTATGGCTACACCTTC
-	-	TRBJ2-7	TRBV5-1	CASSLGLGEQYF	TGCGCCAGCAGCTTGGGGCTCGGCGAGCAGTACTTC
TRBD2	-	TRBJ2-1	TRBV6-6	CASSSTSSSKEQFF	TGTGCCAGCAGTTCGACTAGCTCCTCCAAAGAGCAGTTCTTC
-	-	TRBJ2-3	TRBV19	CASSGTSTDTQYF	TGTGCCAGTTCCGGGACCAGCACAGATACGCAGTATTTT
-	-	TRBJ2-5	TRBV7-6	CASSNPGSEETQYF	TGTGCCAGCAGCAATCCGGGTTCCGAAGAGACCCAGTACTTC
TRBD1	few	TRBJ2-6	TRBV20-1	CSASMTRTGRIPGANVLTF	TGCAGTGCTAGTATGACGAGGACAGGGAGAATACCTGGGGCCAACGTCCTGACTTTC
-	many	TRBJ2-7	TRBV12-3/TRBV12-4	CAAGRDTSYEQYF	TGTGCCGCGGGCCGGGACACGTCCTACGAGCAGTACTTC
-	many	TRBJ2-1	TRBV14	CASSFYAGTGSYNEQFF	TGTGCCAGCAGCTTCTATGCCGGGACGGGGTCCTACAATGAGCAGTTCTTC
TRBD1	many	TRBJ2-7	TRBV30	CAWSKKGQAYEQYF	TGTGCCTGGAGTAAGAAGGGACAGGCCTACGAGCAGTACTTC
-	few	TRBJ2-7	TRBV7-9	CASSLLSNQHAEQYF	TGTGCCAGCAGCTTACTCAGTAACCAACACGCCGAGCAGTACTTC
-	many	TRBJ2-1	TRBV7-2	CASSPVGGSYNEQFF	TGTGCCAGCAGCCCCGTAGGGGGCTCCTACAATGAGCAGTTCTTC
-	many	TRBJ2-7	TRBV7-2	CASSLNSKLYEQYF	TGTGCCAGCAGCTTAAATTCCAAGCTGTACGAGCAGTACTTC
-	-	TRBJ1-2	TRBV29-1	CSVEDLGLEDRTNYGYTF	TGCAGCGTTGAAGATTTGGGACTGGAGGATAGGACTAACTATGGCTACACCTTC
-	many	TRBJ2-3	TRBV20-1	CSAKVGLGTDTQYF	TGCAGTGCTAAAGTGGGGCTTGGCACAGATACGCAGTATTTT
-	many	TRBJ2-3	TRBV20-1	CSASGLKRTQYF	TGCAGTGCCTCTGGACTGAAGCGGACGCAGTATTTT
-	few	TRBJ2-1	TRBV7-9	CASSLLLGPSGEQFF	TGTGCCAGCAGCTTGTTGTTAGGGCCCTCGGGTGAGCAGTTCTTC
-	many	TRBJ1-2	TRBV12-3/TRBV12-4	CASSFSGPGDYTF	TGTGCCAGCAGTTTCTCGGGGCCCGGTGACTACACCTTC
-	-	TRBJ2-6	TRBV20-1	CSASPGHSSSGANVLTF	TGCAGTGCTAGCCCGGGACACTCATCCTCTGGGGCCAACGTCCTGACTTTC
-	-	TRBJ2-7	TRBV28	CASSPPQPGYEQYF	TGTGCCAGCAGCCCCCCTCAGCCGGGCTACGAGCAGTACTTC
-	-	TRBJ1-5	TRBV6-2/TRBV6-3	CACVRASNQPQHF	TGTGCCTGCGTCCGCGCTAGCAATCAGCCCCAGCATTTT
TRBD2	many	TRBJ2-3	TRBV9	CASSVGAGGPSTDTQYF	TGTGCCAGCAGCGTAGGAGCGGGGGGGCCGAGCACAGATACGCAGTATTTT
TRBD1	few	TRBJ2-7	TRBV5-5	CASSSRTGGASRGYEQYF	TGTGCCAGCAGCTCTAGGACAGGGGGCGCTTCGAGGGGCTACGAGCAGTACTTC
TRBD1	-	TRBJ2-5	TRBV5-1	CASSVDRGGKTQYF	TGCGCCAGCAGCGTCGACAGGGGTGGAAAGACCCAGTACTTC
-	-	TRBJ1-2	TRBV7-8	CASSHTANYGYTF	TGTGCCAGCAGCCACACCGCTAACTATGGCTACACCTTC
-	few	TRBJ1-2	TRBV12-3/TRBV12-4	CASRQPGGVGYTF	TGTGCCAGCAGACAACCGGGGGGCGTTGGCTACACCTTC